These 3 T cell receptor beta chains share one sample of origin, sequenced in a study of T cells in Graves' hyperthyroidism and ophthalmopathy. Amplification of TCR beta CDR3 regions used RNA as the template. TCR CDR3 regions were first amplified by RT-PCR with HTBI primers. A single record per CDR3 protein comes from TCRdb applying MiXCR to the multiplex PCR reads. The top ten clones hold 50% of a sample with about 210,000 distinct CDR3 sequences, roughly 15% of them seen once. Sequencing was done on a sample of blood. The receptors derive from a man aged 45 to 65 with Graves' hyperthyroidism.

This clonotype was seen a few times. The rearrangement joins TRBV7-9 to TRBJ1-4; 9 positions match TRBD1. CDR3 size: 15 residues. Germline V gene lookup returns CDR1 SEHNR and CDR2 FQNEAQ (reference sequence). Germline trimming cut 5 bases from V and 6 bases from J; bases unmatched to any gene: 7. CDR3 sequence: CASSPPGQGHEKLFF. CDR3 nucleotide sequence: TGTGCCAGCAGCCCTCCGGGACAGGGTCATGAAAAACTGTTTTTT.

Only a few counts were recorded for this clonotype. The chain joins TRBV20-1 to TRBJ2-2, with D tentatively TRBD1 (5 bases). CDR3 length equals 11 residues. Trimming took off 3 bases at V and 15 bases at J, with 14 bases between the two ends. Germline loops: CDR1 DFQATT, CDR2 SNEGSKA (reference sequence). The chain's CDR3 is CSASIQTAVFF. The DNA for the CDR3 is TGCAGTGCTAGTATTCAGACAGCCGTGTTTTTT.

This clonotype appeared many times. This chain connects TRBV9 to TRBJ1-1; D perhaps matches TRBD1 (5 bases). Looked up from germline, CDR1 is SGDLS and CDR2 is YYNGEE. This CDR3 comprises 14 residues. V lost 4 bases, J lost 5 bases, and 15 bases lay in between. The CDR3 reads CASSPTWGKTEAFF. The CDR3 nucleotides read TGTGCCAGCAGCCCGACGTGGGGGAAGACTGAAGCTTTCTTT. Variable domain in full (rest from reference TRBV9 and TRBJ1-1): DSGVTQTPKHLITATGQRVTLRCSPRSGDLSVYWYQQSLDQGLQFLIQYYNGEERAKGNILERFSAQQFPDLHSELNLSSLELGDSALYFCASSPTWGKTEAFFGQGTRLTVV.